This T cell receptor (beta chain) was recovered during a study of blood T cell repertoires in COVID-19. Study overall: Acute and convalescent COVID-19 specimens originated in the United States, Italy and Spain. Sample material is recorded as cDNA or gDNA derived from T cells, B-cell-depleted T cells, or PBMCs.

In the authors' methods: Researchers report that nucleated cell counts were estimated from reference gene primer amplification. This table comes from immunoSEQ multiplex PCR, and its TCRdb copy is limited to in-frame clones, with some not included. V, J and clone size reflect that table, while D and trimming were determined from the DNA. This table holds 100,000 to 120,000 clones, more than 80% found once. The sample holds a few counts of this clone. V shed 3 bases, J shed 6 bases, and the junction held 2 bases outside the gene matches. The germline CDR1 and CDR2 sequences are KGHSH and LQKENI. The CDR3 consists of 13 residues.

Input material: peripheral blood. The chain joins TRBV18 to TRBJ2-7; 10 bases match TRBD1. The receptor was isolated from a woman aged 65 to 85 with acute or convalescent COVID-19. The CDR3 is CASSPRDRGEQYF. The CDR3, as DNA: TGTGCCAGCTCACCCCGGGACAGGGGCGAGCAGTACTTC.